Sequencing of this T cell receptor (beta chain) was carried out in a study of shared clonotypes between healthy human individuals. General study results and limits: Sequencing depth was expected to affect clonotype sharing among donors. Between several donors, naive CD4 clonotypes were shared at a level of about 5%. Larger richness was generally estimated for naive than memory subsets.

It was 200 to 250 ng DNA, some 30,000 T cell genomes, that sorted-subset replicate PCRs used. The table came from immunoSEQ multiplex PCR; TCRdb's copy has only in-frame clones and leaves some out. This table has approximately 600,000 clones, around 95% appearing once. Cells designated naive CD8 were CD45RO-negative and were positively selected for CCR7, with terminally differentiated effector memory CD45RA+ cells excluded. Regarding this clone: The target antigen is unknown.

The CDR3 totals 14 residues. Trimming removed 1 base from V and 3 bases from J, with 5 bases in between. The germline V gene encodes CDR1 SGHTS and CDR2 YDEGEE. What was sequenced was naive CD8+ T cells sorted from blood. This TCR was recovered from a woman in her 30s in good health. The rearrangement uses TRBV5-8 and TRBJ2-6; D is ambiguous. CDR3 DNA sequence: TGTGCCAGCAGCTTGATACTTGGGGCCAACGTCCTGACTTTC. Amino acid sequence: CASSLILGANVLTF.